This T cell receptor beta chain was documented in a study of blood T cell repertoires in COVID-19. In the study overall: The United States, Italy and Spain supplied acute and convalescent COVID-19 samples.

Participants were aged about 18 to 90 years, lived in around 25 US areas, and enrolled virtually. The study assigned cohorts using participant-reported clinical history. Sequenced by immunoSEQ multiplex PCR; TCRdb stores in-frame clones only, minus some. The sample lists 150,000 to 200,000 clones, 70% to 90% occurring once. CDR3 length: 18 residues. The V gene's germline CDR1 is SGDLS and CDR2 YYNGEE. J lost 4 bases, V lost 0 bases, and 15 bases had no gene match. The sequence came from a young woman who had recovered from COVID-19. The chain links TRBV9 to TRBJ2-5; TRBD2 agrees at 7 bases. The sample consisted of PBMCs or T cells enriched from blood (not recorded which). This chain's CDR3 is CASSVGVGGPKTGETQYF. CDR3 nucleotide sequence: TGTGCCAGCAGCGTAGGGGTGGGAGGGCCGAAAACAGGAGAGACCCAGTACTTC.